The 10 T cell receptor beta chains reported below all come from one sample, sequenced in a study of shared clonotypes between healthy human individuals. Sequencing was performed with immunoSEQ multiplex PCR; in TCRdb, only in-frame clones are kept and a portion is missing. The data contain approximately 650,000 clones, just under 97% of them singletons. CD45RO-negative CD8 cells positively selected for CCR7 made up the naive population, which excluded terminally differentiated effector memory CD45RA+ cells. The sample consisted of naive CD8+ T cells sorted from blood. The receptors were gathered from a woman aged 30 to 39 in good health.

The V call is TRBV1, the J call TRBJ1-2. TRBV1 is noted as a pseudogene. The CDR3 sequence is 16 residues long. The CDR3 reads CTSRRFGLRKTYGYTF. The CDR3, as DNA: TGCACCAGCAGACGTTTTGGTTTGCGAAAGACCTATGGCTACACCTTC.

This rearrangement joins TRBV7-6 to TRBJ2-5, with TRBD1 matching over 8 bases. Per the germline V gene, CDR1 is SGHVS and CDR2 is FNYEAQ. V lost 1 base, J lost 5 bases, and 12 bases stayed unmatched. This CDR3 has 17 residues. The CDR3 reads CASSLDGRGPLGETQYF. The CDR3, as DNA: TGTGCCAGCAGCTTAGATGGCAGGGGGCCTTTGGGGGAGACCCAGTACTTC.

The chain is built from TRBV10-2 and TRBJ1-5; D not resolved. Germline-derived CDR1 and CDR2 are WSHSY and SAAADI. The CDR3 consists of 16 residues. V lost 7 bases to trimming and J lost 0 bases, with 16 bases between them. The CDR3 loop reads CASKGQDFFSNQPQHF. DNA of the CDR3: TGCGCCAGCAAGGGCCAGGACTTTTTTAGCAATCAGCCCCAGCATTTT.

This clone is a singleton in its sample. The chain couples TRBV28 to TRBJ1-3, with a tentative D call TRBD1 (5 bases). Germline CDR1 is MDHEN and CDR2 is SYDVKM. The CDR3 runs 14 residues. Deletions cut 8 bases from V and 0 bases from J, with 11 bases between. CDR3 loop: CASLDTSSGNTIYF. In DNA, the CDR3 is TGTGCCAGCCTGGACACCAGCTCTGGAAACACCATATATTTT.

The chain is built from TRBV2 and TRBJ2-3; D unresolved. CDR3 size: 13 residues. V was clipped by 8 bases and J by 3 bases, with 12 bases between them. Germline loops: CDR1 SNHLY, CDR2 FYNNEI. In nucleotides, the CDR3 is TGTGCCAGCCTAGGGAAGGTGACAGATACGCAGTATTTT. The encoded protein is CASLGKVTDTQYF.

This rearrangement joins TRBV7-2 to TRBJ2-5, with D unresolved. The DNA end favors TRBJ2-7, so the J call may be wrong. The CDR3 is 15 amino acids. Germline CDR1 and CDR2: SGHTA and FQGNSA. The CDR3 region is CASSLESTYSYEQYF. The CDR3 nucleotides read TGTGCCAGCAGCTTAGAATCCACATACTCCTACGAGCAGTACTTC.

The chain employs TRBV29-1 and TRBJ1-5; no clear D. The CDR3 has 13 amino acids. Trimming removed 3 bases at V and 1 base at J, with 7 bases between. CDR1 is SQVTM, CDR2 ANQGSEA, per germline. This chain's CDR3 is CSVEDGSNQPQHF. In DNA form, the CDR3 reads TGCAGCGTTGAGGACGGGAGCAATCAGCCCCAGCATTTT.

The genes are TRBV21-1 and TRBJ2-4; whether TRBD2, the table's D call, matches the DNA was not checked. TRBV21-1 is a pseudogene segment. The CDR3 sequence is 14 residues long. The CDR3 coding sequence is TGTGCCGCGCGGGGGGCGCTAGCCAAAAACATTCAGTACTTC. It codes for CAARGALAKNIQYF.

The V call is TRBV19, the J call TRBJ1-5; tentative D call: TRBD1 (5 bases). This CDR3 contains 13 residues. CDR1 LNHDA and CDR2 SQIVND come from the germline V gene (reference sequence). V was cut by 7 bases and J by 7 bases, with 14 bases left in between. The CDR3 region is CASKAGSDQPQHF. The CDR3 DNA sequence: TGTGCCAGTAAGGCAGGGAGTGACCAGCCCCAGCATTTT.

The rearrangement links TRBV27 to TRBJ2-1, with D unresolved. Trimming removed 5 bases from V and 4 bases from J, with 15 bases in between. The CDR3 runs 15 residues. From germline, CDR1 is MNHEY and CDR2 SMNVEV (reference sequence). CDR3 in DNA: TGTGCCAGCAGTCCCCAAGTGGGCTTTTACAATGAGCAGTTCTTC. It specifies CASSPQVGFYNEQFF.